A selection of T cell receptor beta chains follows, all from one sample in a study of persistence of HIV-infected CD4 T cells. Sequencing was performed with immunoSEQ multiplex PCR; in TCRdb, only in-frame clones are kept and a portion is missing. The table records 25,000 to 30,000 clones, approximately 80% of them present only once. No antigens are known for them. Source: CD4+ T cells sorted from PBMCs after approximately 19-hour stimulation, taken from a patient who received antiretroviral therapy. These receptors all come from an adult woman with HIV who was CMV-seropositive. The CDR3 runs from the conserved cysteine through the conserved F or W. A D gene is named only where the DNA matches it firmly. Size values are once, few and many counts, or a class for expanded clones, and some rows have none.

NA,TRBD1,TRBV5-1,TRBJ1-1,CASSLRTGSNTEAFF,TGCGCCAGCAGCTTACGGACAGGGTCAAACACTGAAGCTTTCTTT
NA,TRBD2,TRBV24-1,TRBJ2-1,CATSDPDVAGGHNEQFF,TGTGCCACCAGTGATCCAGACGTAGCGGGGGGCCACAATGAGCAGTTCTTC
NA,NA,TRBV19,TRBJ1-5,CASSSEGQYSNQPQHF,TGTGCCAGTAGTAGCGAAGGACAGTATAGCAATCAGCCCCAGCATTTT
once,TRBD1,TRBV2,TRBJ1-5,CASTDRTGAFSNQPQHF,TGTGCCAGCACCGATCGGACAGGGGCTTTTAGCAATCAGCCCCAGCATTTT
once,NA,TRBV19,TRBJ1-5,CASSMRSIEPQHF,TGTGCCAGTAGTATGAGGTCTATTGAGCCCCAGCATTTT
NA,NA,TRBV7-2,TRBJ1-2,CASSLALPGINGYTF,TGTGCCAGCAGCTTAGCGCTTCCGGGGATAAATGGCTACACCTTC
NA,TRBD1,TRBV6-5,TRBJ1-1,CASRGTGMNTEAFF,TGTGCCAGCAGGGGGACAGGGATGAACACTGAAGCTTTCTTT
NA,NA,TRBV5-1,TRBJ2-3,CASAPYGLSSTDTQYF,TGCGCCAGCGCCCCTTATGGGCTCTCTAGCACAGATACGCAGTATTTT
NA,NA,TRBV3-1/TRBV3-2,TRBJ1-4,CASSQDLGLTNEKLFF,TGTGCCAGCAGCCAGGACCTTGGACTGACTAATGAAAAACTGTTTTTT
NA,NA,TRBV4-2,TRBJ1-3,CASSPKLGGTSGNTIYF,TGTGCCAGCAGCCCCAAACTCGGGGGGACCTCTGGAAACACCATATATTTT
NA,NA,TRBV10-1,TRBJ1-2,CASSGGIALMGYTF,TGCGCCAGCAGTGGGGGGATCGCCTTGATGGGCTACACCTTC
once,NA,TRBV5-1,TRBJ2-1,CASSPMADRGEQFF,TGCGCCAGCAGCCCCATGGCCGATCGCGGTGAGCAGTTCTTC
NA,NA,TRBV30,TRBJ2-7,CAWSVSRVLTSYEQYF,TGTGCCTGGAGTGTTTCTCGGGTTTTGACATCCTACGAGCAGTACTTC
NA,NA,TRBV6-2/TRBV6-3,TRBJ1-5,CASCQTGTHQPQHF,TGTGCCAGCTGCCAAACAGGAACCCATCAGCCCCAGCATTTT
once,NA,TRBV6-2/TRBV6-3,TRBJ1-2,CASSYSSLPGGYTF,TGTGCCAGCAGTTACTCGAGTCTACCGGGAGGCTACACCTTC
once,NA,TRBV6-5,TRBJ1-2,CASTKRGGEEGYTF,TGTGCCAGCACCAAAAGAGGGGGAGAAGAAGGCTACACCTTC
NA,NA,TRBV10-3,TRBJ1-1,CAISLQGEETEAFF,TGTGCCATCAGCCTACAGGGAGAAGAAACTGAAGCTTTCTTT
NA,NA,TRBV20-1,TRBJ2-7,CSAIDRLKQYF,TGCAGTGCTATAGACCGCCTTAAGCAGTACTTC
once,NA,TRBV19,TRBJ1-1,CASSMGSLNTEAFF,TGTGCCAGTAGTATGGGCAGCCTGAACACTGAAGCTTTCTTT
NA,TRBD2,TRBV18,TRBJ2-1,CASSPPGLVQYNEQFF,TGTGCCAGCTCACCCCCGGGACTAGTGCAATACAATGAGCAGTTCTTC
NA,NA,TRBV2,TRBJ2-2,CASSEIGGTGELFF,TGTGCCAGCAGTGAAATTGGGGGGACCGGGGAGCTGTTTTTT
NA,NA,TRBV10-1,TRBJ2-2,CASRPSAQGDGNTGELFF,TGCGCCAGCCGGCCTAGCGCGCAAGGGGATGGAAACACCGGGGAGCTGTTTTTT
NA,TRBD1,TRBV5-4,TRBJ2-2,CASSLDRGAGELFF,TGTGCCAGCAGCTTGGACAGGGGAGCTGGGGAGCTGTTTTTT
NA,TRBD1,TRBV18,TRBJ1-1,CASSPRQGTEAFF,TGTGCCAGCTCACCAAGACAGGGAACTGAAGCTTTCTTT
NA,NA,TRBV2,TRBJ1-1,CASRAGTTRRTEAFF,TGTGCCAGCAGAGCCGGGACAACACGGCGGACTGAAGCTTTCTTT
NA,NA,TRBV7-8,TRBJ1-1,CASSSRELNTEAFF,TGTGCCAGCAGCTCCAGGGAATTGAACACTGAAGCTTTCTTT
NA,NA,TRBV18,TRBJ1-2,CASSLAETYGYTF,TGTGCCAGCTCACTGGCCGAGACCTATGGCTACACCTTC
NA,NA,TRBV3-1/TRBV3-2,TRBJ1-2,CASSQEGARGYTF,TGTGCCAGCAGCCAAGAAGGGGCGAGGGGCTACACCTTC
NA,TRBD1,TRBV19,TRBJ2-1,CASSNIGTGHWGAVYNEQFF,TGTGCCAGTAGTAATATAGGGACAGGGCATTGGGGGGCTGTCTACAATGAGCAGTTCTTC
NA,NA,TRBV9,TRBJ1-3,CASSLTQGKFTGNTIYF,TGTGCCAGCAGCTTGACACAGGGAAAGTTTACTGGAAACACCATATATTTT
NA,NA,TRBV19,TRBJ1-2,CASSAATNYGYTF,TGTGCCAGTAGTGCAGCTACTAACTATGGCTACACCTTC
few,NA,TRBV5-1,TRBJ2-1,CASSLGGVPRPFYNEQFF,TGCGCCAGCAGCTTGGGTGGGGTTCCAAGACCCTTCTACAATGAGCAGTTCTTC
NA,NA,TRBV11-3,TRBJ2-6,CASSGRLGSGANVLTF,TGTGCCAGCAGCGGGCGACTGGGCTCTGGGGCCAACGTCCTGACTTTC
NA,TRBD2,TRBV6-5,TRBJ2-5,CASRPLAGEGSTQYF,TGTGCCAGCAGGCCGCTAGCGGGGGAGGGTTCAACCCAGTACTTC
NA,NA,TRBV18,TRBJ1-3,CASSPASSGNTIYF,TGTGCCAGCTCACCGGCAAGCTCTGGAAACACCATATATTTT
NA,NA,TRBV6-1,TRBJ2-3,CASKMGQSTDTQYF,TGTGCCAGCAAGATGGGGCAGAGCACAGATACGCAGTATTTT
NA,NA,TRBV7-8,TRBJ2-3,CASSLDQYTQYF,TGTGCCAGCAGCTTAGATCAGTATACGCAGTATTTT
NA,NA,TRBV10-3,TRBJ2-6,CAISEVTGANVLTF,TGTGCCATCAGTGAAGTCACTGGGGCCAACGTCCTGACTTTC
NA,NA,TRBV10-1,TRBJ1-1,CASRLRGNTEAFF,TGCGCCAGCAGGCTCCGGGGCAACACTGAAGCTTTCTTT
NA,NA,TRBV15,TRBJ2-6,CATSPVFSSGANVLTF,TGTGCCACCAGCCCAGTTTTTTCCTCTGGGGCCAACGTCCTGACTTTC
once,NA,TRBV14,TRBJ1-1,CASSQDLGTVNTEAFF,TGTGCCAGCAGCCAAGACCTCGGGACGGTGAACACTGAAGCTTTCTTT
NA,NA,TRBV10-3,TRBJ1-6,CAISEDSYNSPLHF,TGTGCCATCAGTGAAGACTCCTATAATTCACCCCTCCACTTT
NA,TRBD1,TRBV19,TRBJ1-1,CASSLRTGGTLNTEAFF,TGTGCCAGTAGCCTCCGGACAGGAGGGACCTTGAACACTGAAGCTTTCTTT
NA,NA,TRBV6-1,TRBJ2-3,CASSDDKGGADTQYF,TGTGCCAGCAGTGACGACAAGGGAGGCGCAGATACGCAGTATTTT
few,NA,TRBV19,TRBJ2-2,CASSIGRANTGELFF,TGTGCCAGTAGTATTGGGAGAGCGAACACCGGGGAGCTGTTTTTT
NA,TRBD1,TRBV12-3/TRBV12-4,TRBJ1-2,CASSLRGQQGYTF,TGTGCCAGCAGTTTAAGGGGACAGCAAGGCTACACCTTC
NA,NA,TRBV5-1,TRBJ1-2,CASRVDSNYGYTF,TGCGCCAGTAGAGTAGACTCTAACTATGGCTACACCTTC
NA,NA,TRBV12-2,TRBJ2-5,CASRLVGTRETQYF,TGTGCAAGTCGCTTAGTCGGGACACGAGAGACCCAGTACTTC
once,NA,TRBV6-5,TRBJ1-3,CASRDPWGGNTIYF,TGTGCCAGCAGAGATCCTTGGGGAGGAAACACCATATATTTT
once,TRBD1,TRBV5-1,TRBJ1-1,CASSYEGQGIRNTEAFF,TGCGCCAGCAGCTACGAGGGACAGGGAATTAGGAACACTGAAGCTTTCTTT
NA,NA,TRBV18,TRBJ1-5,CASSPRAGEGQPQHF,TGTGCCAGCAGCCCTCGGGCAGGGGAGGGTCAGCCCCAGCATTTT
NA,NA,TRBV30,TRBJ1-5,CAWSPNWDTDSNQPQHF,TGTGCCTGGAGCCCTAACTGGGACACCGATAGCAATCAGCCCCAGCATTTT
NA,TRBD1,TRBV3-1/TRBV3-2,TRBJ2-4,CASSQGAGGTIQYF,TGTGCCAGCAGCCAAGGAGCAGGGGGTACCATTCAGTACTTC